This T cell receptor (beta chain) is drawn from a study of T cell responses to AZD1222 COVID-19 vaccine. Findings and limits, study-wide: Two doses of AZD1222 preceded a rise in Spike-specific TCR breadth and depth.

TCRdb keeps only in-frame clones here, not all; method: immunoSEQ multiplex PCR. The sample lists 140,000 to 150,000 clones, approximately 89% occurring once. About this clone itself: Its cognate antigen is unknown.

The CDR3 loop spans 16 amino acids. Per the germline V gene, CDR1 is SGHTA and CDR2 is FQGNSA. V lost 1 base and J lost 6; bases outside the gene matches: 8. The chain uses TRBV7-2 and TRBJ2-5; 10 bases align to TRBD1. The TCR was taken from an adult who received the AZD1222 COVID-19 vaccine. This material consisted of peripheral blood, taken 28 days after the second AZD1222 dose. In nucleotides, the CDR3 is TGTGCCAGCAGCTTAGTCGCGTGGGGACAGGGGCAGACCCAGTACTTC. This encodes CASSLVAWGQGQTQYF.